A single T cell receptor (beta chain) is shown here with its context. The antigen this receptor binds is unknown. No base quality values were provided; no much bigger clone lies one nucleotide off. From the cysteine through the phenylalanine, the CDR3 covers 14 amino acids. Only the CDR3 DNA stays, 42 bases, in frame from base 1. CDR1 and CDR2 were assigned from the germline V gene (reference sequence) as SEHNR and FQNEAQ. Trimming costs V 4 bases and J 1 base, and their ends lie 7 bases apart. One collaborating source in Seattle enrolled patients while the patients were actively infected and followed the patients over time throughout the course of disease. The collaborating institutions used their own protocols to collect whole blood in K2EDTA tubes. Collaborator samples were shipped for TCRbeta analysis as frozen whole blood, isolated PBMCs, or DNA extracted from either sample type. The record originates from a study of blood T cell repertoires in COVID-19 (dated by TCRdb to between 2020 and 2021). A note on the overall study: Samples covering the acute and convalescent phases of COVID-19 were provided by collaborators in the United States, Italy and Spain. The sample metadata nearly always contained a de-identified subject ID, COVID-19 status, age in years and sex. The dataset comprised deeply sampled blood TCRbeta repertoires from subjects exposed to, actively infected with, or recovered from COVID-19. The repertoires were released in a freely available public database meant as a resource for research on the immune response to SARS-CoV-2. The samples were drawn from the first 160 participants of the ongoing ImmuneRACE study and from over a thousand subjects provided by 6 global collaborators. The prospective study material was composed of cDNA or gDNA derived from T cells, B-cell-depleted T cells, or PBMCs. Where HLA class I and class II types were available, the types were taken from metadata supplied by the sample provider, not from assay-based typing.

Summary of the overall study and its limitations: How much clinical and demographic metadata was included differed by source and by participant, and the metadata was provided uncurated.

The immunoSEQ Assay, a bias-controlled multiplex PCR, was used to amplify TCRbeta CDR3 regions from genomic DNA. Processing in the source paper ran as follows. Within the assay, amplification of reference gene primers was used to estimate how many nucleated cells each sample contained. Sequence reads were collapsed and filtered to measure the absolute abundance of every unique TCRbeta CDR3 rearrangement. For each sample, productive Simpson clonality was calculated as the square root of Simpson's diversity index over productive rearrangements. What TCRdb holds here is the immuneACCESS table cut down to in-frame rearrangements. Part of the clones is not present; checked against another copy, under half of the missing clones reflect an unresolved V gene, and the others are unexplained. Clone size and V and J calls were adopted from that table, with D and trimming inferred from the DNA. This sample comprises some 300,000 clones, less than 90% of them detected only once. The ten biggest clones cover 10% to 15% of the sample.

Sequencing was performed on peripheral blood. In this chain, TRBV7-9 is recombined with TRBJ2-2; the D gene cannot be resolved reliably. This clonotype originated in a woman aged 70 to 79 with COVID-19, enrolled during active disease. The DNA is TGTGCCAGCAGCTCTCGGTGGAACACCGGGGAGCTGTTTTTT. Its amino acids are CASSSRWNTGELFF.